The 9 T cell receptor beta chains given below trace back to one sample, sequenced in a study of immune cell composition in non-small cell lung cancer. The protocol was immunoSEQ multiplex PCR, while the TCRdb copy is restricted to in-frame clones and leaves out a portion. The data hold over 4,500 clones, with just over 70% observed a single time. Sequencing was carried out using lung tumor tissue. These receptors were taken from a human donor with non-small cell lung cancer.

The rearrangement links TRBV28 to TRBJ2-1; 7 positions agree with TRBD1. Germline loops: CDR1 MDHEN, CDR2 SYDVKM. The CDR3 has 13 amino acids. Trimming removed 4 bases from V and 10 bases from J; junction bases left unmatched: 7. CDR3 sequence reads: CASSSYRGWEQFF. The CDR3 coding sequence is TGTGCCAGCAGTTCCTACAGGGGTTGGGAGCAGTTCTTC.

The V and J genes are TRBV5-1 and TRBJ2-7; 8 nucleotides line up with TRBD1. Unmatched junction bases numbered 6, after V lost 4 bases and J lost 3 bases. The CDR3 covers 14 residues. Germline assignment: CDR1 SGHRS and CDR2 YFSETQ. CDR3 nucleotides: TGCGCCAGCAGCCCATGGACAGGGAACTACGAGCAGTACTTC. It yields the protein CASSPWTGNYEQYF. Drawing the rest from reference TRBV5-1 and TRBJ2-7, the complete variable domain is KAGVTQTPRYLIKTRGQQVTLSCSPISGHRSVSWYQQTPGQGLQFLFEYFSETQRNKGNFPGRFSGRQFSNSRSEMNVSTLELGDSALYLCASSPWTGNYEQYFGPGTRLTVT.

CDR3: CASSLPTENTEAFF. The CDR3, as DNA: TGTGCCAGCAGCTTACCTACAGAGAACACTGAAGCTTTCTTT. This chain joins TRBV7-2 and TRBJ1-1; D gene ambiguous. Per the germline V gene, CDR1 is SGHTA and CDR2 is FQGNSA. V was trimmed by 2 bases and J by 1 base, leaving 8 bases between them. This CDR3 is built from 14 residues. The variable domain in full, with the rest retrieved from reference TRBV7-2 and TRBJ1-1, is GAGVSQSPSNKVTEKGKDVELRCDPISGHTALYWYRQSLGQGLEFLIYFQGNSAPDKSGLPSDRFSAERTGGSVSTLTIQRTQQEDSAVYLCASSLPTENTEAFFGQGTRLTVV.

The rearrangement links TRBV12-5 to TRBJ2-1, with D perhaps matching TRBD2 (6 bases). Germline-derived CDR1 and CDR2 are LGHNT and FRNRAP. The CDR3 is 13 residues long. V shed 5 bases and J shed 7 bases, with 12 bases lying between them. CDR3 amino acids: CASGLAGWNEQFF. The CDR3 nucleotides read TGTGCTAGTGGTCTCGCGGGGTGGAATGAGCAGTTCTTC.

This clone showed up just a few times. This rearrangement joins TRBV7-8 to TRBJ2-1, with TRBD2 matching over 11 bases. The CDR3 sequence is 13 residues long. V shed 6 bases and J 10 bases; nucleotides not matched to a gene: 5. The germline gives CDR1 SGHVS, CDR2 FQNEAQ. The CDR3 DNA reads as TGTGCCAGCAGTCCGGGGACTAGCGGAGAGCAGTTCTTC. Translated: CASSPGTSGEQFF. The whole variable domain, filled in from reference TRBV7-8 and TRBJ2-1, reads GAGVSQSPRYKVAKRGQDVALRCDPISGHVSLFWYQQALGQGPEFLTYFQNEAQLDKSGLPSDRFFAERPEGSVSTLKIQRTQQEDSAVYLCASSPGTSGEQFFGPGTRLTVL.

The V gene is TRBV18, the J gene TRBJ2-7; D remains unclear. V was trimmed by 3 bases and J by 6 bases, leaving 12 bases between them. The germline V gene has CDR1 KGHSH and CDR2 LQKENI. This CDR3 is built from 13 residues. The DNA of the CDR3 is TGTGCCAGCTCACCGCGGCCGTTCGGCGAGCAGTACTTC. Translated: CASSPRPFGEQYF. Drawing the rest from reference TRBV18 and TRBJ2-7, the complete variable domain is NAGVMQNPRHLVRRRGQEARLRCSPMKGHSHVYWYRQLPEEGLKFMVYLQKENIIDESGMPKERFSAEFPKEGPSILRIQQVVRGDSAAYFCASSPRPFGEQYFGPGTRLTVT.

This clone is labeled as medium-sized. The chain has TRBV21-1 and TRBJ2-1; the table calls TRBD1, which could not be checked here. TRBV21-1 is noted as a pseudogene. The CDR3 sequence is 20 residues long. The CDR3 loop is CASSKRAFPTGFQPYNEQFF. DNA for the CDR3: TGTGCCAGCAGCAAGCGCGCATTCCCCACAGGCTTTCAACCCTACAATGAGCAGTTCTTC.

The V gene is TRBV18, the J gene TRBJ1-1; 7 bases fit TRBD1. The CDR3 is 13 residues long. Trimming at V came to 4 bases and at J to 2 bases, leaving 1 base not matched to a gene. From germline, CDR1 is KGHSH and CDR2 LQKENI. The CDR3 spells CASSRDSNTEAFF. CDR3 sequence (DNA): TGTGCCAGCTCACGGGACAGTAACACTGAAGCTTTCTTT.

The chain has TRBV7-2 and TRBJ1-5; weak D call: TRBD1 (6 bases). Germline V gene sequence: CDR1 SGHTA, CDR2 FQGNSA. The CDR3 spans 16 residues. Trimming took 5 bases from V and 11 from J, leaving 25 bases between them. The CDR3 is CASSHWGTRNDLTQHF. DNA of the CDR3: TGTGCCAGCAGCCACTGGGGGACACGGAACGATTTGACCCAGCATTTT.